This TCR beta chain was retrieved from a study of T cell repertoires in cytomegalovirus infection. For the study at large: Peptides in the study included HLA-C-restricted and HLA-B-restricted CMV epitopes.

TCRdb independently ran MiXCR on the reads; one entry per CDR3 protein. The top ten clones hold 20% of a sample with approximately 300,000 distinct CDR3 sequences, 25% to 35% of them seen once. Germline loops: CDR1 KGHDR, CDR2 SFDVKD. Deletions cut 0 bases from V and 1 base from J, with 8 bases between. This CDR3 comprises 15 residues. To note about this clonotype: The antigen is undetermined.

The chain uses TRBV24-1 and TRBJ2-5; the D gene is possibly TRBD1 (6 bases). This clonotype was obtained from a human donor in good health (CMV status not recorded). Some clones in this sample may be carry-over from other donors' samples. Sample: cultured PBMCs, taken from culture after CMV antigen stimulation. This chain's CDR3 is CATSDLQGSQETQYF. CDR3 in DNA: TGTGCCACCAGTGATTTGCAGGGGAGCCAAGAGACCCAGTACTTC.